This T cell receptor (beta chain) was sequenced for a study of OX40 agonist ivuxolimab in advanced cancers. Study details: Patients undergoing dose escalation presented with hepatocellular carcinoma, melanoma, renal cell or head and neck cancer. With a range of roughly 20 to 85, age averaged approximately 54 years, and 65% to 90% were male. Findings and limits, study-wide: Normalized T-cell clonal expansion was also low in some nonresponders.

Here immunoSEQ multiplex PCR was the method, and the copy in TCRdb shows in-frame clones only, minus some. Of under 90,000 clones in the sample, about 85% are singletons; the top ten hold around 2%. This clone was recorded once. The antigen is not known. V was shortened by 1 base and J by 4 bases, with 9 bases between the two germline ends. Germline CDR1 and CDR2: SGHTS and YDEGEE. The CDR3 is 15 residues long. The chain carries TRBV5-8 and TRBJ1-6, with a tentative D call TRBD1 (5 bases). Sequencing used CD4+ or CD8+ T cells sorted from blood, obtained in a trial of the OX40 agonist ivuxolimab. This TCR was sampled from an adult with an advanced solid tumor such as melanoma, head and neck, liver or kidney cancer. CDR3 DNA: TGTGCCAGCAGCTTGACAGGCCGTTATAATTCACCCCTCCACTTT. It codes for CASSLTGRYNSPLHF.